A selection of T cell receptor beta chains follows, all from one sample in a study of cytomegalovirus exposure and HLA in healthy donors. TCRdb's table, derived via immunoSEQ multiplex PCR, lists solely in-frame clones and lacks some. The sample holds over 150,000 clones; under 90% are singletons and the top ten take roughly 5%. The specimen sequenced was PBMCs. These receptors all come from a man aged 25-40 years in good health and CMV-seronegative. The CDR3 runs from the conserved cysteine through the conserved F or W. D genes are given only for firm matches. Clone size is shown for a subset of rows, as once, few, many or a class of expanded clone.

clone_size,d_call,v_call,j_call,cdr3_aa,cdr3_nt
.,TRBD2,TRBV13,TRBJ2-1,CASSLSGLAGVNEQFF,TGTGCCAGCAGCCTCTCGGGACTAGCGGGAGTCAATGAGCAGTTCTTC
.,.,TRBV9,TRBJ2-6,CASSVDELISGANVLTF,TGTGCCAGCAGCGTAGATGAGCTGATCTCTGGGGCCAACGTCCTGACTTTC
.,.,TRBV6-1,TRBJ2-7,CASSALSSYEQYF,TGTGCCAGCAGTGCCCTAAGCTCCTACGAGCAGTACTTC
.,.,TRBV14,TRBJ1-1,CASSLGEGSAFF,TGTGCCAGCAGCCTGGGGGAGGGATCAGCTTTCTTT
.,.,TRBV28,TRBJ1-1,CASSFGGQRTDTEAFF,TGTGCCAGCAGTTTTGGCGGACAGCGGACGGACACTGAAGCTTTCTTT
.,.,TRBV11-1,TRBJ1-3,CASSSTDGNTIYF,TGTGCCAGCAGCTCTACCGATGGAAACACCATATATTTT
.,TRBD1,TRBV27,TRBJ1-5,CASKGQGADYYQPQHF,TGTGCCAGCAAGGGACAGGGAGCTGATTATTATCAGCCCCAGCATTTT
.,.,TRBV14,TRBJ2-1,CASSLGGWEQFF,TGTGCCAGCAGCCTCGGGGGTTGGGAGCAGTTCTTC
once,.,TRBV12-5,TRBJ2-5,CASGESLTQYF,TGTGCTAGCGGGGAATCGCTGACCCAGTACTTC
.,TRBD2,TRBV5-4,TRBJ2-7,CASSPRTSGRIYEQYF,TGTGCCAGCAGCCCAAGGACTAGCGGGAGGATCTACGAGCAGTACTTC
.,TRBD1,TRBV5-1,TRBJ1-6,CASRTGGDSSPLHF,TGCGCCAGCAGAACAGGGGGCGATTCTTCACCCCTCCACTTT
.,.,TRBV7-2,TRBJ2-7,CASSQIIDSGPEQYF,TGTGCCAGCAGCCAAATTATAGACTCAGGGCCCGAGCAGTACTTC
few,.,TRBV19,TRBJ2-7,CASQNSYEQYF,TGTGCCAGCCAGAACTCCTACGAGCAGTACTTC
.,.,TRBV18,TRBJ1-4,CASSPSGGTEKLFF,TGTGCCAGCTCACCATCAGGCGGGACCGAAAAACTGTTTTTT
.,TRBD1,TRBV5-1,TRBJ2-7,CASSRDRGPYEQYF,TGCGCCAGCAGCCGCGACAGGGGGCCCTACGAGCAGTACTTC
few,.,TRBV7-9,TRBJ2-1,CASSSLRDPYNEQFF,TGTGCCAGCAGCTCCCTGCGGGATCCCTACAATGAGCAGTTCTTC
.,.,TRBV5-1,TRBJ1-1,CASSLSGFTEAFF,TGCGCCAGCAGCTTGTCGGGGTTCACTGAAGCTTTCTTT
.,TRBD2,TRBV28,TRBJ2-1,CASSPLAGSSYNEQFF,TGTGCCAGCAGTCCTTTAGCGGGGAGCTCCTACAATGAGCAGTTCTTC
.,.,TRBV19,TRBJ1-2,CASNQGGNYGYTF,TGTGCCAGTAACCAAGGAGGTAACTATGGCTACACCTTC
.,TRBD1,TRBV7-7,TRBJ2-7,CASSSTGTGGEQYF,TGTGCCAGCAGCTCCACCGGGACAGGGGGCGAGCAGTACTTC
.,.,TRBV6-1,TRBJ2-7,CASTPGGYSYEQYF,TGTGCCAGCACCCCAGGGGGGTATTCCTACGAGCAGTACTTC
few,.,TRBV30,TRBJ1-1,CAWGTTEGLFGAFF,TGTGCCTGGGGGACTACGGAGGGTCTTTTTGGAGCTTTCTTT
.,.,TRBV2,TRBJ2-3,CASSESDTQYF,TGTGCCAGCAGTGAGAGTGATACGCAGTATTTT
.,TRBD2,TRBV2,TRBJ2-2,CASSLRAGDWAGDTGELFF,TGTGCCAGCAGCCTCCGGGCGGGAGACTGGGCTGGAGACACCGGGGAGCTGTTTTTT
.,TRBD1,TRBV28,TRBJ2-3,CASTLTQGAFSTDTQYF,TGTGCCAGCACCCTAACCCAGGGGGCGTTTAGCACAGATACGCAGTATTTT
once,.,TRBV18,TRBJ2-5,CASSVKETQYF,TGTGCCAGCTCAGTTAAAGAGACCCAGTACTTC
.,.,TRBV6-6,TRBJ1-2,CASSQSRQTFGLYTF,TGTGCCAGCAGTCAAAGTCGACAGACATTCGGTCTTTACACCTTC
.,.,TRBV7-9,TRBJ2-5,CASSFGRGREETQYF,TGTGCCAGCAGCTTTGGGCGGGGGCGGGAGGAGACCCAGTACTTC
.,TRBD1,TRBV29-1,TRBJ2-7,CSVESSGGQGACEQYF,TGCAGCGTTGAATCTTCCGGGGGACAGGGGGCCTGCGAGCAGTACTTC